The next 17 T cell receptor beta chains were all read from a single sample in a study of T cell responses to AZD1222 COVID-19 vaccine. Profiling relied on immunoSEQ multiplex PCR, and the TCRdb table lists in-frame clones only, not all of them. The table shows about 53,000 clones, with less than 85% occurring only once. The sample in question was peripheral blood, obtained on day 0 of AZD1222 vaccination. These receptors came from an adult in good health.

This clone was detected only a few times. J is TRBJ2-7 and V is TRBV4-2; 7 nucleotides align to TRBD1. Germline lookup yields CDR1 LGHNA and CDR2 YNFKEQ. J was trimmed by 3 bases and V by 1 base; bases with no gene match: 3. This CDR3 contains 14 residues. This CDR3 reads CASSQGQGIYEQYF. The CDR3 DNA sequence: TGTGCCAGCAGCCAAGGACAGGGAATCTACGAGCAGTACTTC.

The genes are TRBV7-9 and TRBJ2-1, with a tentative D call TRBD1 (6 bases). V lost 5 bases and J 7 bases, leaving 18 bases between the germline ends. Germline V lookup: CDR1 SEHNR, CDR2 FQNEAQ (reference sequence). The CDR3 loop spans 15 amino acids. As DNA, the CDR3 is TGTGCCAGCAGCCGTCTCCTTGGGACATTTAATGAGCAGTTCTTC. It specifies CASSRLLGTFNEQFF.

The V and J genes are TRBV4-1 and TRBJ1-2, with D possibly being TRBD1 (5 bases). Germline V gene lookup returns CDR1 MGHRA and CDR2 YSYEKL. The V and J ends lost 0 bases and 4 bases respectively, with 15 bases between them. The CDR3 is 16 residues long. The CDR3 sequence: CASSQDGAETSYGYTF. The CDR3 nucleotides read TGCGCCAGCAGCCAAGATGGGGCAGAGACCTCCTATGGCTACACCTTC.

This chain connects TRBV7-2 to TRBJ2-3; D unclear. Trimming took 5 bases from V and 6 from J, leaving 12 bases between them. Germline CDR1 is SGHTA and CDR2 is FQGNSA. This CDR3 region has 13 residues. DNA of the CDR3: TGTGCCAGCAGCCGACAAGTCAGGGATACGCAGTATTTT. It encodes CASSRQVRDTQYF.

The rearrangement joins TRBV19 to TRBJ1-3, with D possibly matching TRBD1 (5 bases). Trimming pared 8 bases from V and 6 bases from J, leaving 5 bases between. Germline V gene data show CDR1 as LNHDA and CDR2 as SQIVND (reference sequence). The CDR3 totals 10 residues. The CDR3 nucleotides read TGTGCCAGTGGACAAAACACCATATATTTT. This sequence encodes CASGQNTIYF. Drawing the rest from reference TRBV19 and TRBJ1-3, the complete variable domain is DGGITQSPKYLFRKEGQNVTLSCEQNLNHDAMYWYRQDPGQGLRLIYYSQIVNDFQKGDIAEGYSVSREKKESFPLTVTSAQKNPTAFYLCASGQNTIYFGEGSWLTVV.

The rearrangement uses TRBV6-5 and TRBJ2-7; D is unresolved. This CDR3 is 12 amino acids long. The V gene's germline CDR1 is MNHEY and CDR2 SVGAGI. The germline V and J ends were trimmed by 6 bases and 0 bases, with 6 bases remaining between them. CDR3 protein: CASRADSYEQYF. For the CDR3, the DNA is TGTGCCAGCAGGGCCGACTCCTACGAGCAGTACTTC.

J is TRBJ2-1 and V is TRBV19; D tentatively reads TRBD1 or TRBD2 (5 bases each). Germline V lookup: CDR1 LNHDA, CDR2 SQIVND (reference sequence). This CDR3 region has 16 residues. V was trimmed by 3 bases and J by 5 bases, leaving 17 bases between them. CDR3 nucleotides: TGTGCCAGTAGTATTGTGGGGACCCGGGTGAACAATGAGCAGTTCTTC. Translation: CASSIVGTRVNNEQFF.

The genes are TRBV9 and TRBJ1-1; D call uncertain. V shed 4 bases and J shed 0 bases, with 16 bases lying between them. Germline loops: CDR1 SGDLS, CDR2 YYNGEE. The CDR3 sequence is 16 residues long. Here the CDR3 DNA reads TGTGCCAGCAGCCCCCGGTGGGCCGGACTGAACACTGAAGCTTTCTTT. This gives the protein CASSPRWAGLNTEAFF.

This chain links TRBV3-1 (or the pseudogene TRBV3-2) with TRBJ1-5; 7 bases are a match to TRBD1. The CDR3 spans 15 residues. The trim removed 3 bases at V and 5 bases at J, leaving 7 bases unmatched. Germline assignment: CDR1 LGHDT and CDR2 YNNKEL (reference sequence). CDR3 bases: TGTGCCAGCAGCCAGATGGCAGGGGGGGATCAGCCCCAGCATTTT. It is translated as CASSQMAGGDQPQHF.

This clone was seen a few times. The CDR3 reads CASSIVSGYNSPLHF. CDR3 DNA sequence: TGTGCCAGTAGTATAGTGAGCGGCTATAATTCACCCCTCCACTTT. The chain links TRBV19 to TRBJ1-6; D gene uncertain. Trimming pared 1 base from V and 3 bases from J, leaving 7 bases between. The CDR3 sequence is 15 residues long. In germline, CDR1 is LNHDA, CDR2 SQIVND (reference sequence).

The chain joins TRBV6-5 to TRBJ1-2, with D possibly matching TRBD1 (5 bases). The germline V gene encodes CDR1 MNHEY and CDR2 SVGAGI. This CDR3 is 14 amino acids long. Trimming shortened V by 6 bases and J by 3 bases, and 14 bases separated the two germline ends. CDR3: CASRHQGIDYGYTF. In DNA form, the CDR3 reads TGTGCCAGCAGGCATCAGGGCATTGACTATGGCTACACCTTC.

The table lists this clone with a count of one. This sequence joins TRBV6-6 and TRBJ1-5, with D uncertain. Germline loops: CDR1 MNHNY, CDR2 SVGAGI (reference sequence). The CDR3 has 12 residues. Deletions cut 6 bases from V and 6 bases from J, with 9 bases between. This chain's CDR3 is CASRLDGQPQHF. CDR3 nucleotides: TGTGCCAGCAGATTGGACGGTCAGCCCCAGCATTTT.

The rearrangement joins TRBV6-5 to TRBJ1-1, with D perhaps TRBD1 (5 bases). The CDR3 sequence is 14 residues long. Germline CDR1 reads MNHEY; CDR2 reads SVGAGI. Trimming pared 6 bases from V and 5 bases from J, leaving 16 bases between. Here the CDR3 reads CASRPEGGGTEAFF. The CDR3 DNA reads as TGTGCCAGCAGGCCCGAGGGCGGGGGGACTGAAGCTTTCTTT.

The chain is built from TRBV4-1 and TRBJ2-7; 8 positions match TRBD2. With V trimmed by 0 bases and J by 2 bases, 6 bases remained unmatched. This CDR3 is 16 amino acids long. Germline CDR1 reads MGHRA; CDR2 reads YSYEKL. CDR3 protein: CASSQDRGGEAYEQYF. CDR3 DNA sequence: TGCGCCAGCAGCCAAGATCGGGGGGGAGAGGCCTACGAGCAGTACTTC.

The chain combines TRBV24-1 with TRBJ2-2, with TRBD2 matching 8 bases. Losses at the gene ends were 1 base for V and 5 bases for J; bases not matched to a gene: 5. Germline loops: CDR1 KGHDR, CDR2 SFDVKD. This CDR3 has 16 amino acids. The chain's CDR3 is CATSDLAGERTGELFF. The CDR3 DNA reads TGTGCCACCAGTGATTTAGCGGGAGAGAGAACCGGGGAGCTGTTTTTT.

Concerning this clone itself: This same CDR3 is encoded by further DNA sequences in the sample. The CDR3 DNA follows: TGTGCCAGCAGCCCAAGGGACCGGGGGCCCCAGCATTTT. It yields the protein CASSPRDRGPQHF. The rearrangement joins TRBV5-6 to TRBJ1-5, with a tentative D call TRBD1 (5 bases). The germline V gene encodes CDR1 SGHDT and CDR2 YYEEEE. The CDR3 runs 13 residues. V was clipped by 4 bases and J by 9 bases, with 14 bases between them.

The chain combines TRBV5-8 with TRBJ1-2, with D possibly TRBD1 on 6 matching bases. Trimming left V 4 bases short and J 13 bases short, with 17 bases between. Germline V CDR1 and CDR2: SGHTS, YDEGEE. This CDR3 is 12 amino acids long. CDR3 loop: CASSPGGTMITF. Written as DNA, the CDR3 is TGTGCCAGCAGCCCCGGCGGGACAATGATCACCTTC.